This paragraph covers one T cell receptor (beta chain) sequence. Ten or more counts support this clonotype. This clone's antigen is unknown. One base away there is no much larger clone; base qualities are not given. What this sample's treatment or condition label stands for: allogeneic hematopoietic cell transplantation with graft depleted of TCRalphabeta T cells and CD19 B cells. The children who served as transplant recipients had been given grafts of TCRalphabeta/CD19-depleted allogeneic hematopoietic cells. The data originate from a study of T-cell reconstitution after alpha-beta-depleted transplantation in children (dated by TCRdb to the mid-2010s). In the study overall: Using TCR repertoire profiling, the study quantitatively followed how T-cell immune reconstitution unfolded in children after TCRalphabeta/CD19-depleted allogeneic hematopoietic cell transplantation.

Paper-wide results and their limitations: In some patients, the high TCRbeta diversity seen at day 60 was put down to recipient T cells and intrathymic progenitors that had survived conditioning. Hyperexpanded clone frequencies declined over subsequent months; after one year, T-cell counts and TCRbeta diversity were mostly attributed to newly produced T cells. About two months after transplant, the apparently early recovery of alphabetaT-cell counts reportedly depended on just several hundred clones that had expanded rapidly and came from non-depleted graft cells.

Libraries were built with PCR. For sequencing, an Illumina HiSeq 2500 was employed. TCR libraries were prepared with molecular barcoding, using unique molecular identifiers to normalize TCRbeta repertoire quantification. Starting from the raw public reads, TCRdb applied fastp trimming at Q25, assembled clones with MiXCR and retained in-frame beta chains. Entries that share a CDR3 protein sequence are merged under the most common genes and DNA. The sample yields fewer than 250,000 distinct CDR3 sequences; roughly 8.2% were counted once. The ten largest clonotypes hold about 6.4% of the sample. The CDR3 contains 15 residues, cysteine and phenylalanine counted. Only the CDR3 DNA stays, 45 bases, in frame from base 1. Based on the germline V gene, the CDR1 and CDR2 sequences are MGHDK and SYGVNS. The V and J ends are trimmed by 5 bases and 2 bases, leaving 16 bases between them.

This sequence was found in a male patient younger than 18 who had a stem cell transplant for acute lymphoblastic leukemia, so the T cells may come from the graft donor. The specimen comprised PBMCs, mostly from graft donor cells, sampled 180 days after TCRalphabeta/CD19-depleted stem cell transplant. The V gene is TRBV25-1 and the J gene is TRBJ2-7; TRBD1 is a possible D gene, resting on 6 matching bases. This receptor carries the CDR3 CASSLQGRGPYEQYF. The sequenced DNA: TGTGCCAGCAGTCTACAGGGTCGCGGCCCCTACGAGCAGTACTTC.